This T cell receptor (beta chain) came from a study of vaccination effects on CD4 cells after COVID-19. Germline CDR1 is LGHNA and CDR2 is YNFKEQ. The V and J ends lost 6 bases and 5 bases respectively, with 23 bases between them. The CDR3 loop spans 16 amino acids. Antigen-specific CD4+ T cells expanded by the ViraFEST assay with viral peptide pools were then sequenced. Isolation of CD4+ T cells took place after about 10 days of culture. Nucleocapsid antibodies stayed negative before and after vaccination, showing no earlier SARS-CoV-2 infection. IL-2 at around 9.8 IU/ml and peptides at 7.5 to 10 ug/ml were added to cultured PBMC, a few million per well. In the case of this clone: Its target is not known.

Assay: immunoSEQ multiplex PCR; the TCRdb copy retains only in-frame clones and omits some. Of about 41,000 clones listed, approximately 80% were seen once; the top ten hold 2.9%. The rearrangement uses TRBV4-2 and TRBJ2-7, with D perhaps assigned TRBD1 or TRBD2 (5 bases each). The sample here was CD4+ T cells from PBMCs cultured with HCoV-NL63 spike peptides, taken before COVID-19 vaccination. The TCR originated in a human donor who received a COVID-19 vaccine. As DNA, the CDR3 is TGTGCCAGCAGTGGGTGGACGGGACCAAGAATAGACGAGCAGTACGTC. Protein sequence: CASSGWTGPRIDEQYV.